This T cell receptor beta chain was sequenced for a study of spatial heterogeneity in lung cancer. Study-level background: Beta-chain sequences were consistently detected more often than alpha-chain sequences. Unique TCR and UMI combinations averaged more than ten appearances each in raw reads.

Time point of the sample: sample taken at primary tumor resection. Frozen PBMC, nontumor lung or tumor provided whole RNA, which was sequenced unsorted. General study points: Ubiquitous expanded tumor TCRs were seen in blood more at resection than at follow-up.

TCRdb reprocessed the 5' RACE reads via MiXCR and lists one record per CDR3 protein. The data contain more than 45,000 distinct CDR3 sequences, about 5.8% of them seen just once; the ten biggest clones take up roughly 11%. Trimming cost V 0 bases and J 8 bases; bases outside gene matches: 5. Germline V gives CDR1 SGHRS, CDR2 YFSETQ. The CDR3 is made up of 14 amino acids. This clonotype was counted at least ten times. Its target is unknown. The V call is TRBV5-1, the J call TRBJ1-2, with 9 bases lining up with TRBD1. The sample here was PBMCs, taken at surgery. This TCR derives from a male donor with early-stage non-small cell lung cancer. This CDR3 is CASSLAGDRDGYTF. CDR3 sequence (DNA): TGCGCCAGCAGCTTGGCCGGGGACAGGGACGGCTACACCTTC.